A selection of T cell receptor beta chains follows, all from one sample in a study of blood T cell repertoires in COVID-19. The table came from immunoSEQ multiplex PCR; TCRdb's copy has only in-frame clones and leaves some out. This table has around 250,000 clones, approximately 88% appearing once. Sequencing was performed on PBMCs or T cells enriched from blood (not recorded which). Receptor source: a woman aged 40 to 55 with acute COVID-19. The CDR3 runs from the conserved cysteine through the conserved F or W. D genes are given only for firm matches. Only some rows state a clone size, as once, few, many or a class for expanded clones.

clone size	J gene	CDR3 length	V gene	D gene	CDR3 protein	CDR3 DNA
.	TRBJ1-5	16	TRBV5-6	.	CASSLARGFGFQPQHF	TGTGCCAGCAGCTTGGCCCGCGGGTTTGGGTTTCAGCCCCAGCATTTT
.	TRBJ1-2	18	TRBV27	TRBD1	CASRTRDRVHTFTYGYTF	TGTGCCAGCAGAACCCGGGACAGGGTACATACTTTCACCTATGGCTACACCTTC
.	TRBJ2-3	14	TRBV19	.	CASSIQGQTDTQYF	TGTGCCAGTAGTATACAGGGCCAGACAGATACGCAGTATTTT
.	TRBJ1-5	15	TRBV19	.	CASRLSGQSNQPQHF	TGTGCCAGTAGACTATCAGGACAGAGCAATCAGCCCCAGCATTTT
.	TRBJ1-4	14	TRBV5-6	.	CASSLKGKDEKLFF	TGTGCCAGCAGCTTGAAGGGGAAGGACGAAAAACTGTTTTTT
once	TRBJ2-3	16	TRBV24-1	TRBD2	CATSDTSGRKADTQYF	TGTGCCACCAGCGATACTAGCGGGAGGAAGGCAGATACGCAGTATTTT
.	TRBJ2-7	14	TRBV24-1	TRBD2	CATSDAGGTYEQYF	TGTGCCACCAGTGATGCGGGAGGCACCTACGAGCAGTACTTC
.	TRBJ2-2	15	TRBV19	.	CASRSGQYSTGELFF	TGTGCCAGTAGAAGTGGGCAGTATAGCACCGGGGAGCTGTTTTTT
.	TRBJ1-2	13	TRBV2	TRBD1	CASTGEGLYGYTF	TGTGCCAGTACAGGGGAAGGCCTCTATGGCTACACCTTC
.	TRBJ1-1	14	TRBV11-3	.	CASSSGGENTEAFF	TGTGCCAGCAGCTCAGGCGGGGAGAACACTGAAGCTTTCTTT
.	TRBJ1-1	17	TRBV19	.	CASRQTNGGRMNTEAFF	TGTGCCAGTAGGCAAACCAACGGGGGACGGATGAACACTGAAGCTTTCTTT
.	TRBJ1-3	13	TRBV19	.	CASSIYRGNTIYF	TGTGCCAGTAGTATCTATCGCGGGAACACCATATATTTT
.	TRBJ1-4	13	TRBV7-9	.	CASSYGGVEKLFF	TGTGCCAGCAGCTACGGGGGAGTGGAAAAACTGTTTTTT
.	TRBJ1-5	13	TRBV28	.	CASTRQGNQPQHF	TGTGCCAGCACCCGGCAGGGTAATCAGCCCCAGCATTTT
.	TRBJ2-2	20	TRBV28	TRBD2	CASSPGLAMPGRENTGELFF	TGTGCCAGCAGTCCGGGACTAGCTATGCCCGGAAGGGAGAACACCGGGGAGCTGTTTTTT
.	TRBJ1-6	15	TRBV3-1/TRBV3-2	.	CASSPRGLNNSPLHF	TGTGCCAGCAGCCCCCGCGGGCTAAATAATTCACCCCTCCACTTT
.	TRBJ2-2	15	TRBV7-8	.	CASSFGQTNTGELFF	TGTGCCAGCAGCTTCGGACAGACCAACACCGGGGAGCTGTTTTTT
.	TRBJ2-7	13	TRBV7-9	.	CASSFPGTYEQYF	TGTGCCAGCAGCTTCCCAGGGACCTACGAGCAGTACTTC
few	TRBJ2-7	16	TRBV19	TRBD2	CASSYSTSGSSYEQYF	TGTGCCAGTAGCTACTCGACTAGCGGGAGCTCCTACGAGCAGTACTTC
.	TRBJ1-1	14	TRBV10-3	.	CAIRETAMNTEAFF	TGTGCCATCAGGGAGACAGCAATGAACACTGAAGCTTTCTTT
.	TRBJ2-1	15	TRBV10-3	.	CAISLTEKSYNEQFF	TGTGCCATCAGCCTGACAGAGAAATCCTACAATGAGCAGTTCTTC
.	TRBJ2-3	13	TRBV11-2	.	CASSLAGADTQYF	TGTGCCAGCAGCTTAGCAGGGGCAGATACGCAGTATTTT
.	TRBJ1-1	15	TRBV5-1	TRBD1	CASSYTGTGVTEAFF	TGCGCCAGCAGTTATACCGGGACAGGGGTCACTGAAGCTTTCTTT
.	TRBJ1-1	15	TRBV5-1	.	CASSGSPGASTEAFF	TGCGCCAGCAGCGGGTCTCCGGGTGCGAGTACTGAAGCTTTCTTT
.	TRBJ1-5	15	TRBV6-2/TRBV6-3	TRBD1	CASSYVGTANQPQHF	TGTGCCAGCAGTTACGTTGGGACAGCAAATCAGCCCCAGCATTTT
.	TRBJ2-4	17	TRBV19	TRBD2	CASSIATSVLAKNIQYF	TGTGCCAGTAGTATAGCGACTAGCGTTTTGGCCAAAAACATTCAGTACTTC
.	TRBJ2-7	15	TRBV5-6	.	CASSRLGEADYEQYF	TGTGCCAGCAGCCGCCTTGGAGAGGCGGACTACGAGCAGTACTTC
once	TRBJ1-2	15	TRBV5-1	TRBD1	CASSLGQGVNYGYTF	TGCGCCAGCAGCTTGGGACAGGGAGTTAACTATGGCTACACCTTC